The table lists the clone carrying this T cell receptor beta chain with many counts. Trimming removed 2 bases from V and 4 bases from J; junction bases left unmatched: 10. The germline gives CDR1 MNHEY, CDR2 SVGEGT. There are 16 residues in the CDR3. These data come from a study of response to subunit inactivated influenza vaccine. TCRdb used MiXCR to reprocess the RT-PCR reads, holding one entry per CDR3 protein. Altogether about 570,000 distinct CDR3 sequences are present, about 11% being singletons, with the ten largest covering roughly 9.6%. These data were also filed under a second study, of T cells expressing NK-cell markers. That work contributes: 5'RACE template switching with UMIs produced the TCR beta cDNA.

The material sequenced was PBMCs from blood, taken on the day of vaccination. This rearrangement joins TRBV6-2 or TRBV6-3 to TRBJ2-7; 8 bases fit TRBD1. The TCR was taken from a man aged 45-65 years who received an inactivated influenza vaccine. The CDR3 sequence is CASSYDRGLNLYEQYF. The CDR3 coding sequence is TGTGCCAGCAGTTACGACAGGGGTCTGAATTTGTACGAGCAGTACTTC.